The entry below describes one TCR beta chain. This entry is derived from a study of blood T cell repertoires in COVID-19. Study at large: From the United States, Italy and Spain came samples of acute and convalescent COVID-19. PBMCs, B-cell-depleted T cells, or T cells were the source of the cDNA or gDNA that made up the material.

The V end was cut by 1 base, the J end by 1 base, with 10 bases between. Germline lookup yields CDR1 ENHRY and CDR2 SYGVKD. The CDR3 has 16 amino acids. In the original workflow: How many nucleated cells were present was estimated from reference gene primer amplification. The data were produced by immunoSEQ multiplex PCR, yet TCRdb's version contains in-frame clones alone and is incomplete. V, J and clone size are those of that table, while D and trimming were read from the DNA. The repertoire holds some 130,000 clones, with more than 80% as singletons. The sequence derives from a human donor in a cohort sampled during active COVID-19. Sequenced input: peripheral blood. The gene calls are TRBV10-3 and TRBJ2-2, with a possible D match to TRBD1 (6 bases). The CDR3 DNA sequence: TGTGCCATCAGTGAGTTAGAGGACAGGAACACCGGGGAGCTGTTTTTT. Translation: CAISELEDRNTGELFF.